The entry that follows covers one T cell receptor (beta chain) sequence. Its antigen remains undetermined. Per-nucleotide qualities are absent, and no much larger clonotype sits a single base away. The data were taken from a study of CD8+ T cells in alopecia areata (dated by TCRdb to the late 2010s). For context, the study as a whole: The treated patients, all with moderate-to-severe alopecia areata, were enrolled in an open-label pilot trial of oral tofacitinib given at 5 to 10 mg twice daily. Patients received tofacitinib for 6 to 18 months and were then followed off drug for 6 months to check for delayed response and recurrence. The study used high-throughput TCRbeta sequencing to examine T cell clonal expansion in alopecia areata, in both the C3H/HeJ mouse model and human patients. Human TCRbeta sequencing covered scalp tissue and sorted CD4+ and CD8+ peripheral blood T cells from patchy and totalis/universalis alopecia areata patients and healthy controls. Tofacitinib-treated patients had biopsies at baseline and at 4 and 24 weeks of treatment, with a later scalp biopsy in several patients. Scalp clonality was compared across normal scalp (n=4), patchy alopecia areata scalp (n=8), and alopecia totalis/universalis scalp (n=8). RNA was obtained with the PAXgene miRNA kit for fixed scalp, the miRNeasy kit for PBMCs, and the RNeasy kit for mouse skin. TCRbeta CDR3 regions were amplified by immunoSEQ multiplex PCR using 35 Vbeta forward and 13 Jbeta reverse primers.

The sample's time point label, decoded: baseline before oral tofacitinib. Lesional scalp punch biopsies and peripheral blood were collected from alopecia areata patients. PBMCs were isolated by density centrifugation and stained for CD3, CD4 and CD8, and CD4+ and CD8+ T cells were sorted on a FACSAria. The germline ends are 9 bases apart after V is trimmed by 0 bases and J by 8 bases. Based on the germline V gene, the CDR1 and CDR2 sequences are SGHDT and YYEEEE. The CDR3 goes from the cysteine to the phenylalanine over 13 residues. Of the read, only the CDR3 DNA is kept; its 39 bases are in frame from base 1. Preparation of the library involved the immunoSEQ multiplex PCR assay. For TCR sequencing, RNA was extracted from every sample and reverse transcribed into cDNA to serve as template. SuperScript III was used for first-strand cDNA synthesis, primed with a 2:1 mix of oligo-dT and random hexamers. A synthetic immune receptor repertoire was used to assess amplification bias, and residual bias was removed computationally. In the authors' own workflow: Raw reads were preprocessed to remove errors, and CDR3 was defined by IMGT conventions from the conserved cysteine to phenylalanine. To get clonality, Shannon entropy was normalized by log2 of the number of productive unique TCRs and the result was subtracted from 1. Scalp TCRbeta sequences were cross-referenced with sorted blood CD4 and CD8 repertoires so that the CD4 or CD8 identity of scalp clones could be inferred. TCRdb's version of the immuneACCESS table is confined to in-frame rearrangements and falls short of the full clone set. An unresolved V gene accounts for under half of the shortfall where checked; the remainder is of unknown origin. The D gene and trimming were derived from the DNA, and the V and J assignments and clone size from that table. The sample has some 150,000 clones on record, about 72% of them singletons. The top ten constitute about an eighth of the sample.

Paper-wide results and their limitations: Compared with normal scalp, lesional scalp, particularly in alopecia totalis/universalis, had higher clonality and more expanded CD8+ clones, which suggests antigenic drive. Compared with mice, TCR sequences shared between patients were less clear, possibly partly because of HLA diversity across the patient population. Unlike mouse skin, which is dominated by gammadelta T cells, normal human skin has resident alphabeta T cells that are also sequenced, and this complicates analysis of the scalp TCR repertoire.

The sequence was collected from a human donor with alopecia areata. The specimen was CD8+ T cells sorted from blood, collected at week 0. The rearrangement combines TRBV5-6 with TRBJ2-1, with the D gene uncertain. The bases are TGTGCCAGCAGCTTGGGAACACTTGATGAGCAGTTCTTC. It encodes CASSLGTLDEQFF.